One sample yielded the 22 T cell receptor beta chains listed below, sequenced in a study of T cell responses to AZD1222 COVID-19 vaccine. Clones were read by immunoSEQ multiplex PCR, and TCRdb kept only the in-frame ones, dropping some. This table has fewer than 140,000 clones, 85% to 90% appearing once. The sequences come from peripheral blood, collected on day 0 of AZD1222 vaccination. The receptors were gathered from an adult in good health.

This clone occurred once. The rearrangement links TRBV7-9 to TRBJ1-1; perhaps TRBD1 as D (5 bases). The CDR3 runs 13 residues. The germline CDR1 and CDR2 sequences are SEHNR and FQNEAQ (reference sequence). V was shortened by 11 bases and J by 2 bases, with 15 bases between the two germline ends. In DNA form, the CDR3 reads TGTGCCGAGGCTAGGGGCGTTAACACTGAAGCTTTCTTT. Its protein is CAEARGVNTEAFF.

The gene calls are TRBV24-1 and TRBJ1-1; weak D call: TRBD1 (5 bases). The CDR3 sequence is 14 residues long. From germline, CDR1 is KGHDR and CDR2 SFDVKD. Trimming removed 7 bases from V and 0 bases from J, with 11 bases in between. CDR3 nucleotide sequence: TGTGCCACCAGGGGGGATACCATGAACACTGAAGCTTTCTTT. It codes for CATRGDTMNTEAFF.

J is TRBJ2-5 and V is TRBV6-5; TRBD2 matches 7 bases. The germline V gene has CDR1 MNHEY and CDR2 SVGAGI. The ends lost 6 bases at V and 5 bases at J; junction bases unmatched: 6. The CDR3 spans 13 residues. CDR3 nucleotides: TGTGCCAGCAGCCCCAGCGGGACGGAGACCCAGTACTTC. It translates to CASSPSGTETQYF.

The gene calls are TRBV7-9 and TRBJ2-5; D is uncertain. The CDR3 has 13 residues. Germline V gene data show CDR1 as SEHNR and CDR2 as FQNEAQ (reference sequence). Trimming took off 6 bases at V and 5 bases at J, with 13 bases between the two ends. In DNA form, the CDR3 reads TGTGCCAGCAGGGGGTTTGAGCAGGAGACCCAGTACTTC. It yields the protein CASRGFEQETQYF.

The chain combines TRBV2 with TRBJ1-5, with D unclear. The CDR3 extends over 13 amino acids. Deletions cut 6 bases from V and 3 bases from J, with 9 bases between. Germline V CDR1 and CDR2: SNHLY, FYNNEI. CDR3 sequence: CASRRGDNQPQHF. CDR3 DNA: TGTGCCAGCAGACGGGGAGACAATCAGCCCCAGCATTTT.

This chain uses TRBV19 with TRBJ1-5; D is unclear. Trimming left V 7 bases short and J 1 base short, with 8 bases between. The CDR3 covers 13 residues. The germline gives CDR1 LNHDA, CDR2 SQIVND (reference sequence). The CDR3 bases are TGTGCCAGTAATCACAGAAGCAATCAGCCCCAGCATTTT. As protein: CASNHRSNQPQHF.

This chain connects TRBV7-6 to TRBJ1-5, with 7 bases identical to TRBD1. Germline V gives CDR1 SGHVS, CDR2 FNYEAQ. The ends lost 4 bases at V and 4 bases at J; junction bases unmatched: 4. This CDR3 comprises 14 residues. The CDR3 DNA reads as TGTGCCAGCAGCTCGGGACAGCCGAATCAGCCCCAGCATTTT. This encodes CASSSGQPNQPQHF. The full variable domain, rest sourced from reference TRBV7-6 and TRBJ1-5, is GAGVSQSPRYKVTKRGQDVALRCDPISGHVSLYWYRQALGQGPEFLTYFNYEAQQDKSGLPNDRFSAERPEGSISTLTIQRTEQRDSAMYRCASSSGQPNQPQHFGDGTRLSIL.

This clone occurred once. This chain links TRBV3-1 (or the pseudogene TRBV3-2) with TRBJ1-6, with D hard to call. CDR1 is LGHDT, CDR2 YNNKEL, per germline (reference sequence). V lost 1 base and J lost 5, with 12 bases in between. This CDR3 spans 16 amino acids. This CDR3 is CASSQGIWGNNSPLHF. The CDR3 nucleotides read TGTGCCAGCAGCCAAGGAATCTGGGGAAATAATTCACCCCTCCACTTT.

The V and J genes are TRBV19 and TRBJ2-6, with a possible D match to TRBD2 (5 bases). CDR3 length: 17 amino acids. Trimming shortened V by 10 bases and J by 1 base, and 20 bases separated the two germline ends. The V gene's germline CDR1 is LNHDA and CDR2 SQIVND (reference sequence). The CDR3 reads CATDKSSGGSGANVLTF. As DNA, the CDR3 is TGTGCCACTGACAAAAGCTCAGGCGGGTCTGGGGCCAACGTCCTGACTTTC.

The chain links TRBV13 to TRBJ2-6; D gene ambiguous. The germline CDR1 and CDR2 sequences are PRHDT and FYEKMQ (reference sequence). The germline V and J ends were trimmed by 5 bases and 2 bases, with 4 bases remaining between them. The CDR3 runs to 13 residues. The CDR3 region is CASSATGANVLTF. In nucleotides, the CDR3 is TGTGCCAGCAGCGCGACTGGGGCCAACGTCCTGACTTTC.

This chain uses TRBV7-8 with TRBJ2-7; 11 nucleotides line up with TRBD1. The CDR3 loop spans 15 amino acids. Looked up from germline, CDR1 is SGHVS and CDR2 is FQNEAQ. V dropped 3 bases and J dropped 3; count of bases not matched to a gene: 4. The CDR3 DNA follows: TGTGCCAGCAGCTTCGCCGGGACAGGGGGCTACGAGCAGTACTTC. As protein: CASSFAGTGGYEQYF.

The chain joins TRBV5-6 to TRBJ1-5; TRBD1 might be the D (5 bases). The ends were cut back, 4 bases at V and 4 bases at J, with 15 bases in the middle. Germline CDR1 and CDR2: SGHDT and YYEEEE. This CDR3 has 15 amino acids. The CDR3 region is CASSPGQGGNQPQHF. CDR3 DNA: TGTGCCAGCAGCCCGGGTCAGGGAGGAAATCAGCCCCAGCATTTT. Complete variable domain (other parts from reference TRBV5-6 and TRBJ1-5): DAGVTQSPTHLIKTRGQQVTLRCSPKSGHDTVSWYQQALGQGPQFIFQYYEEEERQRGNFPDRFSGHQFPNYSSELNVNALLLGDSALYLCASSPGQGGNQPQHFGDGTRLSIL.

The chain links TRBV5-1 to TRBJ1-1; 7 bases agree with TRBD1. CDR1 and CDR2 (germline): SGHRS, YFSETQ. After removal of 3 bases from V and 4 bases from J, the junction contained 6 bases not matched to a gene. CDR3 length equals 14 residues. The CDR3 DNA sequence: TGCGCCAGCAGCTCTCAGGGGGGCGGCACTGAAGCTTTCTTT. This translates into CASSSQGGGTEAFF. Full variable domain (missing parts from reference TRBV5-1 and TRBJ1-1): KAGVTQTPRYLIKTRGQQVTLSCSPISGHRSVSWYQQTPGQGLQFLFEYFSETQRNKGNFPGRFSGRQFSNSRSEMNVSTLELGDSALYLCASSSQGGGTEAFFGQGTRLTVV.

The rearrangement uses TRBV27 and TRBJ1-2; D not certain. Trimming took 0 bases from V and 8 from J, leaving 13 bases between them. The length of the CDR3 is 14 residues. Germline V lookup: CDR1 MNHEY, CDR2 SMNVEV (reference sequence). CDR3 residues: CASSLSGGPGGYTF. In DNA, the CDR3 is TGTGCCAGCAGTTTATCGGGAGGGCCGGGCGGCTACACCTTC.

The CDR3: CASSQDQGLVDGYTF. The CDR3 region has the DNA TGCGCCAGCAGCCAAGATCAAGGCCTCGTGGATGGCTACACCTTC. This chain joins TRBV4-1 and TRBJ1-2; D is uncertain. CDR1 is MGHRA, CDR2 YSYEKL, per germline. V lost 0 bases and J 6 bases, leaving 14 bases between the germline ends. This CDR3 comprises 15 residues.

The chain employs TRBV7-3 and TRBJ2-7; the D is unclear. Deletions cut 4 bases from V and 6 bases from J, with 19 bases between. The CDR3 contains 15 residues. CDR1 is SGHTA and CDR2 is FQGTGA in the germline V gene. In DNA form, the CDR3 reads TGTGCCAGCAGCTCCCCCATTAATCCCCAGAGCGAGCAGTACTTC. This translates into CASSSPINPQSEQYF.

The chain uses TRBV11-2 and TRBJ1-2; D call uncertain. The CDR3 extends over 12 amino acids. V gave up 1 base and J gave up 8 bases, with 8 bases separating them. CDR1 is SGHAT, CDR2 FQNNGV, per germline. CDR3 region: CASSLAASGYTF. DNA for the CDR3: TGTGCCAGCAGCTTAGCCGCTTCGGGCTACACCTTC.

The rearrangement uses TRBV10-2 and TRBJ2-7; TRBD2 is a possible D gene (6 bases). CDR3 length: 14 residues. Germline V gene lookup returns CDR1 WSHSY and CDR2 SAAADI. V was clipped by 6 bases and J by 2 bases, with 14 bases between them. The CDR3 here is CASSPPSVTYEQYF. CDR3 DNA sequence: TGCGCCAGCAGCCCCCCTAGCGTAACCTACGAGCAGTACTTC.

The V call is TRBV19, the J call TRBJ1-5; D may be TRBD1 (5 bases). CDR1 and CDR2 from the germline V gene are LNHDA and SQIVND (reference sequence). CDR3 length: 13 residues. Trimming removed 3 bases from V and 6 bases from J, with 9 bases in between. CDR3: CASSIRGGQPQHF. The CDR3 nucleotides read TGTGCCAGTAGTATTAGGGGCGGTCAGCCCCAGCATTTT.

The V and J genes are TRBV3-1 (or the pseudogene TRBV3-2) and TRBJ2-7; D remains unclear. CDR1 and CDR2 from the germline V gene are LGHDT and YNNKEL (reference sequence). Deletions cut 0 bases from V and 2 bases from J, with 14 bases between. The CDR3 is 16 residues long. This chain's CDR3 is CASSQDPPRAAYEQYF. The CDR3 DNA sequence: TGTGCCAGCAGCCAAGATCCCCCCCGGGCCGCCTACGAGCAGTACTTC.

The chain is built from TRBV5-8 and TRBJ2-3; D is perhaps TRBD1 or TRBD2 (5 bases each). From germline, CDR1 is SGHTS and CDR2 YDEGEE. Trimming pared 6 bases from V and 8 bases from J, leaving 13 bases between. The CDR3 loop spans 12 amino acids. In DNA form, the CDR3 reads TGTGCCAGCACCCCTGGGGGTAGTACGCAGTATTTT. It yields the protein CASTPGGSTQYF.

CDR3 sequence (DNA): TGTGCCAGCTCACAGGACAGGGCTGAAGCTTTCTTT. It is translated as CASSQDRAEAFF. This chain joins TRBV18 and TRBJ1-1; TRBD1 agrees at 8 bases. Germline V gene data show CDR1 as KGHSH and CDR2 as LQKENI. The junction had 1 base not matched to a gene; V was cut back by 4 bases and J by 6 bases. This CDR3 comprises 12 residues.